This T cell receptor (beta chain) was profiled in a study of cytomegalovirus exposure and HLA in healthy donors. Regarding the study as a whole: Associated with HLA alleles at 0.05 false discovery rate in a later analysis were some 18,000 TCR beta sequences. A list of 150 to 200 TCR beta chains associated with cytomegalovirus was given. Trimming of TCR beta V- and J-genes showed a link, identified in a later analysis, to a missense DCLRE1C variant.

Both 60 Vbeta primers and 13 Jbeta primers went into the PCR. Assay used: immunoSEQ multiplex PCR; TCRdb lists only in-frame clones, some missing. Its clone listing holds 120,000 to 150,000 clones. Remarks on this clone: The target antigen is unknown.

CDR1 is KGHSH and CDR2 is LQKENI in the germline V gene. This CDR3 is built from 14 residues. V lost 4 bases and J 1 base, leaving 10 bases between the germline ends. This rearrangement joins TRBV18 to TRBJ1-1, with a tentative D call TRBD1 (5 bases). The sequencing input was PBMCs. The clonotype comes from a woman younger than 35 in good health and CMV-seronegative. The CDR3 coding sequence is TGTGCCAGCTCACAACGACAGTGGAACACTGAAGCTTTCTTT. Translating it yields CASSQRQWNTEAFF.